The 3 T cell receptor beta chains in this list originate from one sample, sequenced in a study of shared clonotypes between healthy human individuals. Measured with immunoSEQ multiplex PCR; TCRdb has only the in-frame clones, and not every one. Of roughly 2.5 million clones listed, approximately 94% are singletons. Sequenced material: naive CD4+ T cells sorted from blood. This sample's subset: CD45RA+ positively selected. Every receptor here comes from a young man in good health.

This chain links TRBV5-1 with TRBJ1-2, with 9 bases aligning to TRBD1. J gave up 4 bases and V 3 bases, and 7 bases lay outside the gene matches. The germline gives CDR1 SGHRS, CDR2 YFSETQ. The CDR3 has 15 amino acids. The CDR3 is CASSSPDRGGYGYTF. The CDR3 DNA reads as TGCGCCAGCAGCTCCCCGGACAGGGGAGGCTATGGCTACACCTTC.

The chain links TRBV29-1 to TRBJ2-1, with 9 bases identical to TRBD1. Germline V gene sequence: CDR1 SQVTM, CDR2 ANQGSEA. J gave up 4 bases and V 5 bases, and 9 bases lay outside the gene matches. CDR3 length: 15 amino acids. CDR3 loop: CSVFFLDRGYNEQFF. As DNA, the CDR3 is TGCAGCGTTTTTTTCTTGGACAGGGGTTACAATGAGCAGTTCTTC.

CDR3 protein: CASSLLRQGGSPLHF. As DNA, the CDR3 is TGTGCCAGCAGCTTGCTGCGACAGGGAGGTTCACCCCTCCACTTT. This chain uses TRBV5-5 with TRBJ1-6; TRBD1 aligns across 7 bases. Germline CDR1 and CDR2: SGHKS and YYEKEE (reference sequence). There are 15 residues in the CDR3. The junction had 7 bases not matched to a gene; V was cut back by 1 base and J by 9 bases.